This paragraph reports one T cell receptor (beta chain). This CDR3 is 13 amino acids long. V shed 6 bases and J shed 2 bases, with 10 bases lying between them. CDR1 and CDR2 (germline): LNHDA, SQIVND (reference sequence). This sample was taken from a study of blood T cell repertoires in COVID-19. Background on the study: The United States, Italy and Spain provided the acute and convalescent COVID-19 samples. PBMCs, B-cell-depleted T cells, or T cells provided the cDNA or gDNA that made up the material.

Authors' analysis steps: Amplification of reference gene primers provided the estimated nucleated cell counts. The protocol was immunoSEQ multiplex PCR, while the TCRdb copy is restricted to in-frame clones and leaves out a portion. V, J and clone size are taken as reported in that table, and D and trimming were inferred from the DNA itself. The sample records 150,000 to 200,000 clones, about 80% being singletons. The sequence derives from a man between 65 and 85 years old with active or convalescent COVID-19. Sequencing used peripheral blood. The chain carries TRBV19 and TRBJ1-1, with a possible D match to TRBD1 (5 bases). In DNA form, the CDR3 reads TGTGCCAGTAGCCGCAGGGAAAACACTGAAGCTTTCTTT. Protein: CASSRRENTEAFF.